This T cell receptor (beta chain) was sequenced during a study of molecular identifiers for immune sequencing clone quantification. Study-level background: For replicates, RNA isolated from roughly 20,000 or 100,000 naive CD8 cells was divided into five portions, of which four were sequenced.

CDR3 length: 14 amino acids. In the case of this clonotype: Possible read error: a much larger clone is one base away.

Naive CD8 T cells were picked out by sorting for CD8+CD4-CCR7+CD45RA+. Previously described methods and listed TCR primers were employed for the bulk TCR libraries. TCRdb reprocessed the PCR reads via MiXCR and lists one record per CDR3 protein. The sample comprises over 550,000 distinct CDR3 sequences, 25% of which are singletons, and roughly 0.83% rests with the top ten. The origin of this receptor is a human donor in good health. Some libraries in this study had Jurkat cell RNA spiked in. Material: naive CD8+ T cells from blood, with Jurkat cell RNA spiked in. Subset defined: FACS-sorted CD8+CD4-CCR7+CD45RA+ naive T cells. The V call is TRBV12-3 or TRBV12-4, the J call TRBJ1-4; D is unclear. This CDR3 reads CASSFGRLDEKLSF. In nucleotides, the CDR3 is TGTGCCAGCAGTTTCGGGCGGTTGGATGAAAAACTGTCTTTT.